One sample yielded the 8 T cell receptor beta chains listed below, sequenced in a study of cytomegalovirus exposure and HLA in healthy donors. The PCR had 60 Vbeta and 13 Jbeta primers. TCRdb's table, derived via immunoSEQ multiplex PCR, lists solely in-frame clones and lacks some. The table records roughly 150,000 clones, about three quarters of them present only once. The sample taken for sequencing was PBMCs. The receptors derive from a man between 25 and 39 years old in good health and CMV-seropositive.

This clone was picked up a small number of times. The chain joins TRBV4-1 to TRBJ2-7; perhaps TRBD1 as D (6 bases). V lost 4 bases to trimming and J lost 4 bases, with 14 bases between them. This CDR3 contains 14 residues. Germline CDR1 and CDR2: MGHRA and YSYEKL. CDR3 sequence (DNA): TGCGCCAGCAGCCTGAGGACAGACTTTTACGAGCAGTACTTC. This gives the protein CASSLRTDFYEQYF.

The V and J genes are TRBV5-5 and TRBJ2-7; 8 nucleotides align to TRBD1. V dropped 0 bases and J dropped 1; count of bases not matched to a gene: 3. The CDR3 has 15 amino acids. Germline values: CDR1 SGHKS, CDR2 YYEKEE (reference sequence). The CDR3: CASSLAGTGSYEQYF. The CDR3 region has the DNA TGTGCCAGCAGCTTGGCTGGGACAGGATCCTACGAGCAGTACTTC.

The chain recombines TRBV9 with TRBJ1-3, with D perhaps matching TRBD1 (6 bases). Germline V gene sequence: CDR1 SGDLS, CDR2 YYNGEE. The CDR3 consists of 15 residues. V was pared by 2 bases and J by 2 bases, with 11 bases between. For the CDR3, the DNA is TGTGCCAGCAGCGTGACGGGGGGCACTGGAAACACCATATATTTT. Its protein product is CASSVTGGTGNTIYF.

CDR3 region: CAARWYSYNEQFF. CDR3 DNA: TGTGCTGCTCGGTGGTACTCCTACAATGAGCAGTTCTTC. This rearrangement joins TRBV30 to TRBJ2-1, with D uncertain. This CDR3 is 13 amino acids long. Germline V gives CDR1 GTSNPN, CDR2 SVGIG (reference sequence).

This chain joins TRBV28 and TRBJ2-3, with 7 bases aligning to TRBD2. Germline trimming cut 3 bases from V and 7 bases from J; bases unmatched to any gene: 7. The germline CDR1 and CDR2 sequences are MDHEN and SYDVKM. The CDR3 runs to 14 residues. CDR3 bases: TGTGCCAGCAGTTTCGGGAGTGGGACTAATACGCAGTATTTT. It yields the protein CASSFGSGTNTQYF.

The rearrangement uses TRBV28 and TRBJ1-1; maybe TRBD1 (5 bases). Germline V gene data show CDR1 as MDHEN and CDR2 as SYDVKM. The CDR3 is 12 residues long. Deletions cut 6 bases from V and 5 bases from J, with 10 bases between. As DNA, the CDR3 is TGTGCCAGCAGGGGGCTGTTAACTGAAGCTTTCTTT. It codes for CASRGLLTEAFF.

This chain connects TRBV6-6 to TRBJ2-7; TRBD1 matches at 11 bases. Per germline, CDR1 MNHNY and CDR2 SVGAGI (reference sequence). The CDR3 extends over 15 amino acids. V shed 6 bases and J 5 bases; nucleotides not matched to a gene: 9. The CDR3 here is CASSQPGQGVDEQYF. The CDR3 nucleotides read TGTGCCAGCAGCCAACCGGGACAGGGGGTTGACGAGCAGTACTTC.

V is TRBV2 and J is TRBJ2-7, with D uncertain. Germline V gene data show CDR1 as SNHLY and CDR2 as FYNNEI. The CDR3 is made up of 15 amino acids. V lost 2 bases and J lost 5, with 16 bases in between. The CDR3 nucleotides are TGTGCCAGCAGTGAATATGTCTATTCTACGAACGAGCAGTACTTC. It is translated as CASSEYVYSTNEQYF.